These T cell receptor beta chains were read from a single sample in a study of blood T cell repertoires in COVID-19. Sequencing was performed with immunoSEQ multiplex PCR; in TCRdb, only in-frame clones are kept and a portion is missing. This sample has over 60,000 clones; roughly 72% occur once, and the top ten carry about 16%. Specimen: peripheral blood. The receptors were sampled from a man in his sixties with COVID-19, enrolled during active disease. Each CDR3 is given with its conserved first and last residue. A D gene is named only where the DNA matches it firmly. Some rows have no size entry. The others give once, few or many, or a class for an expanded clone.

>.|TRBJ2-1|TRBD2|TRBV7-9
TGTGCCAGCAGCTTTAGCGGGGGGAGGAATGAGCAGTTCTTC
CASSFSGGRNEQFF
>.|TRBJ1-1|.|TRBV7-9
TGTGCCAGCAGTGCTCTAGTAAACACTGAAGCTTTCTTT
CASSALVNTEAFF
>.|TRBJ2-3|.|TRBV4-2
TGTGCCAGCAGCCAAGATCGGTGGTCGGATACGCAGTATTTT
CASSQDRWSDTQYF
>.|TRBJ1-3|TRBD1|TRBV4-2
TGTGCCAGCAGCCAAGATCGAGGGGGCCCTGGGAACACCATATATTTT
CASSQDRGGPGNTIYF
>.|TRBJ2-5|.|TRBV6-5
TGTGCCAGCAGAGTCACCGACAGTGGGACCCAGTACTTC
CASRVTDSGTQYF
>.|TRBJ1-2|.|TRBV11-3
TGTGCCAGCCTAGGGGCGGATGGCTACACCTTC
CASLGADGYTF
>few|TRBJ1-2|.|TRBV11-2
TGTGCCAGCAGTTGGGGCCCAACCATATTC
CASSWGPTIF
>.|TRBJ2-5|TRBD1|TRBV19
TGTGCCAGTAGTTCGAGACAGGGTAATGGAGAGACCCAGTACTTC
CASSSRQGNGETQYF
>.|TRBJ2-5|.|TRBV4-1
TGCGCCAGCAGCCGATACAGTGAGGGAGAGACCCAGTACTTC
CASSRYSEGETQYF
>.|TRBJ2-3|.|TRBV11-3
TGTGCCAGCAGCTTAGCTCGCGCCACAGATACGCAGTATTTT
CASSLARATDTQYF
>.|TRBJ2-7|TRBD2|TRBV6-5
TGTGCCAGCAGTTACTCTAGCGGGATAGGGGAGCAGTACTTC
CASSYSSGIGEQYF
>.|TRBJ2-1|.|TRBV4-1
TGCGCCAGCAGCCAATCCTCCGGGACAACCTACAATGAGCAGTTCTTC
CASSQSSGTTYNEQFF
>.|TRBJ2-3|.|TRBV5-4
TGTGCCAGCAGCCGGCAGGAGGGCGGGGATACGCAGTATTTT
CASSRQEGGDTQYF
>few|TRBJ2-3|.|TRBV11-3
TGTGCCAGCAAAGAGCGGGCCACAGATACGCAGTATTTT
CASKERATDTQYF
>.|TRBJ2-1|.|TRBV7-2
TGTGCCAGCAGCCCTTACAATGAGCAGTTCTTC
CASSPYNEQFF
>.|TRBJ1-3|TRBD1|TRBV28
TGTGCCAGCAGCTCCACAGGGGAGGGAAACACCATATATTTT
CASSSTGEGNTIYF